A selection of T cell receptor beta chains follows, all from one sample in a study of radiotherapy plus CTLA-4 blockade in lung cancer. Data came from immunoSEQ multiplex PCR; TCRdb stores just in-frame clones and leaves some out. Counted here are about 12,000 clones, about 80% occurring once; the ten biggest clones make up over 25%. The sample in question was peripheral blood, obtained from a patient treated with radiotherapy plus ipilimumab. The receptors were sampled from a human donor with non-small cell lung cancer that progressed on radiotherapy plus ipilimumab. The CDR3 runs from the conserved cysteine through the conserved F or W. Fields, in order: J gene, D gene, V gene, clone size, CDR3 protein, CDR3 DNA. D genes are given only for firm matches. A clone size is listed for some rows: how often the clone was seen (once, few, many), or a class if it is expanded.

j_call: TRBJ2-1
d_call: NA
v_call: TRBV7-9
clone_size: once
cdr3_aa: CASSPGSIHEQFF
cdr3_nt: TGTGCCAGCAGCCCTGGTAGCATCCATGAGCAGTTCTTC

j_call: TRBJ2-7
d_call: TRBD1
v_call: TRBV5-6
clone_size: few
cdr3_aa: CASRTGAGGGYEQYF
cdr3_nt: TGTGCCAGCAGGACTGGGGCAGGGGGCGGTTACGAGCAGTACTTC

j_call: TRBJ1-5
d_call: NA
v_call: TRBV2
clone_size: NA
cdr3_aa: CASSGEQGRIQPQHF
cdr3_nt: TGTGCCAGCAGTGGAGAGCAAGGACGTATTCAGCCCCAGCATTTT

j_call: TRBJ2-2
d_call: NA
v_call: TRBV10-1
clone_size: NA
cdr3_aa: CASSGDRRLTGELFF
cdr3_nt: TGCGCCAGCAGTGGTGACAGGCGACTCACCGGGGAGCTGTTTTTT

j_call: TRBJ2-1
d_call: NA
v_call: TRBV5-5
clone_size: NA
cdr3_aa: CASTWGNEQFF
cdr3_nt: TGTGCCAGCACCTGGGGCAATGAGCAGTTCTTC

j_call: TRBJ2-1
d_call: NA
v_call: TRBV21-1
clone_size: NA
cdr3_aa: CASDQGGGGRYNEQFF
cdr3_nt: TGTGCCAGCGACCAGGGGGGAGGGGGCCGGTACAATGAGCAGTTCTTC

j_call: TRBJ2-2
d_call: NA
v_call: TRBV21-1
clone_size: NA
cdr3_aa: CADDLNTGELFF
cdr3_nt: TGTGCCGATGACCTGAACACCGGGGAGCTGTTTTTT

j_call: TRBJ1-1
d_call: TRBD1
v_call: TRBV9
clone_size: NA
cdr3_aa: CASSPSPGTGKAFF
cdr3_nt: TGTGCCAGCAGCCCAAGTCCCGGGACAGGGAAAGCTTTCTTT

j_call: TRBJ2-2
d_call: NA
v_call: TRBV7-2
clone_size: once
cdr3_aa: CASSHKVSNTGELFF
cdr3_nt: TGTGCCAGCAGCCATAAAGTATCCAACACCGGGGAGCTGTTTTTT

j_call: TRBJ2-7
d_call: TRBD1
v_call: TRBV11-2
clone_size: NA
cdr3_aa: CASSLGQGTYEQYF
cdr3_nt: TGTGCCAGCAGCTTGGGACAGGGGACCTACGAGCAGTACTTC

j_call: TRBJ2-1
d_call: TRBD2
v_call: TRBV7-2
clone_size: NA
cdr3_aa: CASSSAIGGGAYNEQFF
cdr3_nt: TGTGCCAGCAGCTCCGCCATCGGCGGGGGGGCCTACAATGAGCAGTTCTTC

j_call: TRBJ2-7
d_call: TRBD1
v_call: TRBV7-2
clone_size: NA
cdr3_aa: CASSLDITGGSHEQYF
cdr3_nt: TGTGCCAGCAGCTTAGATATAACAGGGGGCTCCCACGAGCAGTACTTC

j_call: TRBJ1-3
d_call: TRBD1
v_call: TRBV6-4
clone_size: NA
cdr3_aa: CASSAQRYRGRNTIYF
cdr3_nt: TGTGCCAGCAGTGCCCAGCGTTACAGGGGCCGAAACACCATATATTTT

j_call: TRBJ2-7
d_call: NA
v_call: TRBV2
clone_size: NA
cdr3_aa: CASRRTALGSDEQYF
cdr3_nt: TGTGCCAGCAGGAGGACAGCCCTTGGTAGCGACGAGCAGTACTTC

j_call: TRBJ2-5
d_call: NA
v_call: TRBV6-1
clone_size: NA
cdr3_aa: CASRIGGPETQYF
cdr3_nt: TGTGCCAGCAGAATCGGGGGCCCAGAGACCCAGTACTTC

j_call: TRBJ1-2
d_call: NA
v_call: TRBV5-1
clone_size: few
cdr3_aa: CASSGDASYGYTF
cdr3_nt: TGCGCCAGCAGCGGGGACGCGAGCTATGGCTACACCTTC

j_call: TRBJ2-1
d_call: NA
v_call: TRBV25-1
clone_size: NA
cdr3_aa: CASSEFEGRGRLNEQFF
cdr3_nt: TGTGCCAGCAGTGAATTTGAGGGGAGGGGGAGGTTGAATGAGCAGTTCTTC

j_call: TRBJ1-5
d_call: NA
v_call: TRBV29-1
clone_size: NA
cdr3_aa: CSVYPSGGNQPQHF
cdr3_nt: TGCAGCGTTTATCCCTCGGGGGGAAATCAGCCCCAGCATTTT

j_call: TRBJ2-3
d_call: NA
v_call: TRBV6-5
clone_size: NA
cdr3_aa: CASSSGLLTITDTQYF
cdr3_nt: TGTGCCAGCAGTTCTGGTCTGCTAACGATCACAGATACGCAGTATTTT

j_call: TRBJ1-2
d_call: NA
v_call: TRBV27
clone_size: NA
cdr3_aa: CASSLSGLLLDEGYTF
cdr3_nt: TGTGCCAGCAGTTTATCGGGCCTGCTTTTGGACGAGGGCTACACCTTC

j_call: TRBJ1-1
d_call: NA
v_call: TRBV29-1
clone_size: NA
cdr3_aa: CSSSINLNTEAFF
cdr3_nt: TGCAGCTCAAGCATCAACTTGAACACTGAAGCTTTCTTT

j_call: TRBJ2-1
d_call: NA
v_call: TRBV20-1
clone_size: NA
cdr3_aa: CSADWPGEQFF
cdr3_nt: TGCAGTGCGGACTGGCCAGGTGAGCAGTTCTTC

j_call: TRBJ1-2
d_call: TRBD1
v_call: TRBV25-1
clone_size: NA
cdr3_aa: CASSDSMTGGNYGYTF
cdr3_nt: TGTGCCAGCAGTGACTCGATGACAGGGGGGAACTATGGCTACACCTTC

j_call: TRBJ1-3
d_call: NA
v_call: TRBV4-3
clone_size: NA
cdr3_aa: CASSLGNTAGNTIYF
cdr3_nt: TGCGCCAGCAGCCTTGGTAACACGGCTGGAAACACCATATATTTT

j_call: TRBJ1-5
d_call: NA
v_call: TRBV9
clone_size: NA
cdr3_aa: CASSVGVESNQPQHF
cdr3_nt: TGTGCCAGCAGCGTAGGGGTTGAAAGCAATCAGCCCCAGCATTTT

j_call: TRBJ2-7
d_call: NA
v_call: TRBV18
clone_size: NA
cdr3_aa: CASAERDSSEKQYF
cdr3_nt: TGTGCCAGCGCAGAGAGGGACTCCTCGGAAAAGCAGTACTTC

j_call: TRBJ2-5
d_call: NA
v_call: TRBV6-1
clone_size: NA
cdr3_aa: CASSEDRGGGTQYF
cdr3_nt: TGTGCCAGCAGTGAAGATCGGGGCGGCGGGACCCAGTACTTC

j_call: TRBJ1-4
d_call: TRBD1
v_call: TRBV6-5
clone_size: NA
cdr3_aa: CASSYSSGQGSEKLFF
cdr3_nt: TGTGCCAGCAGTTACTCCTCGGGACAGGGGAGTGAAAAACTGTTTTTT

j_call: TRBJ2-2
d_call: NA
v_call: TRBV4-2
clone_size: NA
cdr3_aa: CASSQDLWVGELFF
cdr3_nt: TGTGCCAGCAGCCAAGATCTGTGGGTCGGGGAGCTGTTTTTT

j_call: TRBJ1-4
d_call: NA
v_call: TRBV10-2
clone_size: NA
cdr3_aa: CASSEYGQLATNEKLFF
cdr3_nt: TGCGCCAGCAGTGAGTACGGACAGCTTGCAACTAATGAAAAACTGTTTTTT

j_call: TRBJ2-1
d_call: TRBD2
v_call: TRBV7-3
clone_size: NA
cdr3_aa: CASSPGTSTYNEQFF
cdr3_nt: TGTGCCAGCAGCCCCGGGACTAGCACCTACAATGAGCAGTTCTTC

j_call: TRBJ2-7
d_call: NA
v_call: TRBV9
clone_size: NA
cdr3_aa: CASSPGGDYEQYF
cdr3_nt: TGTGCCAGCAGCCCAGGAGGAGACTACGAGCAGTACTTC

j_call: TRBJ2-7
d_call: TRBD2
v_call: TRBV4-1
clone_size: once
cdr3_aa: CASSQGGLAGAEQYF
cdr3_nt: TGCGCCAGCAGCCAAGGGGGACTAGCGGGGGCCGAGCAGTACTTC

j_call: TRBJ1-2
d_call: NA
v_call: TRBV6-1
clone_size: NA
cdr3_aa: CASSDVGVWGNTF
cdr3_nt: TGTGCCAGCAGTGACGTTGGGGTGTGGGGGAACACCTTC

j_call: TRBJ1-4
d_call: NA
v_call: TRBV15
clone_size: NA
cdr3_aa: CATSRDQGRELFF
cdr3_nt: TGTGCCACCAGCAGAGATCAGGGGAGAGAACTGTTTTTT

j_call: TRBJ1-5
d_call: NA
v_call: TRBV4-1
clone_size: NA
cdr3_aa: CASSQGPGRNQPQHF
cdr3_nt: TGCGCCAGCAGCCAAGGGCCAGGGAGAAATCAGCCCCAGCATTTT

j_call: TRBJ1-5
d_call: NA
v_call: TRBV5-1
clone_size: NA
cdr3_aa: CASSLEAGENQPQHF
cdr3_nt: TGCGCCAGCAGCTTGGAGGCAGGGGAAAATCAGCCCCAGCATTTT

j_call: TRBJ2-7
d_call: TRBD1
v_call: TRBV7-9
clone_size: NA
cdr3_aa: CASSLVSGQGPPYEQYF
cdr3_nt: TGTGCCAGCAGCTTAGTCTCCGGACAGGGGCCCCCTTACGAGCAGTACTTC

j_call: TRBJ2-6
d_call: TRBD2
v_call: TRBV4-1
clone_size: NA
cdr3_aa: CASSRSGLAGGPGANVLTF
cdr3_nt: TGCGCCAGCAGCCGATCGGGACTAGCGGGGGGGCCTGGGGCCAACGTCCTGACTTTC

j_call: TRBJ2-2
d_call: TRBD1
v_call: TRBV15
clone_size: NA
cdr3_aa: CATSESGQGPTGELFF
cdr3_nt: TGTGCCACCAGCGAGAGCGGACAGGGGCCCACCGGGGAGCTGTTTTTT

j_call: TRBJ2-3
d_call: NA
v_call: TRBV11-2
clone_size: NA
cdr3_aa: CASSLGLATDTQYF
cdr3_nt: TGTGCCAGCAGCTTAGGTCTAGCCACAGATACGCAGTATTTT

j_call: TRBJ1-2
d_call: NA
v_call: TRBV27
clone_size: NA
cdr3_aa: CASSLSRIHGYTF
cdr3_nt: TGTGCCAGCAGTTTATCCAGGATCCATGGCTACACCTTC

j_call: TRBJ2-7
d_call: NA
v_call: TRBV28
clone_size: once
cdr3_aa: CASSPGSKTYEQYF
cdr3_nt: TGTGCCAGCAGTCCCGGGTCAAAAACCTACGAGCAGTACTTC

j_call: TRBJ2-3
d_call: NA
v_call: TRBV6-1
clone_size: NA
cdr3_aa: CASSLTLPTDTQYF
cdr3_nt: TGTGCCAGCAGTCTCACCCTTCCGACAGATACGCAGTATTTT

j_call: TRBJ2-3
d_call: NA
v_call: TRBV9
clone_size: NA
cdr3_aa: CASSPTDGVGGRQDTQYF
cdr3_nt: TGTGCCAGCAGCCCAACGGACGGGGTGGGGGGGCGCCAAGATACGCAGTATTTT

j_call: TRBJ1-5
d_call: NA
v_call: TRBV4-3
clone_size: medium-sized
cdr3_aa: CASSQDRDYNQPQHF
cdr3_nt: TGCGCCAGCAGCCAAGACAGGGATTACAATCAGCCCCAGCATTTT

j_call: TRBJ1-2
d_call: TRBD1
v_call: TRBV7-9
clone_size: NA
cdr3_aa: CASSSLGTGQGSSGYTF
cdr3_nt: TGTGCCAGCAGCTCTCTAGGAACGGGACAGGGATCGAGTGGCTACACCTTC

j_call: TRBJ2-1
d_call: TRBD1
v_call: TRBV4-3
clone_size: few
cdr3_aa: CASSQDVGQGGNEQFF
cdr3_nt: TGCGCCAGCAGCCAAGACGTTGGACAGGGGGGAAATGAGCAGTTCTTC